This is a list of T cell receptor beta chains from one sample in a study of cytomegalovirus exposure and HLA in healthy donors. Libraries were prepared by immunoSEQ multiplex PCR; TCRdb keeps only in-frame clonotypes and omits some of them. Among roughly 120,000 clones listed, roughly two thirds were seen once. The sequencing sample was made of PBMCs. The receptors come from a young man in good health and CMV-seropositive. Both conserved end residues are part of each CDR3. The D gene is left open where the match is weak. Clone size is given for some rows only: seen once, a few or many times, or a class if the clone is expanded.

TRBJ2-7	TRBV7-2	.	TRBD2	CASSLRLAGASAFF	TGTGCCAGCAGCTTAAGGCTAGCGGGAGCTTCGGCCTTCTTC
TRBJ2-1	TRBV5-5	.	TRBD2	CASSLDTSGMVKQFF	TGTGCCAGCAGCTTGGATACTAGCGGGATGGTGAAGCAGTTCTTC
TRBJ2-7	TRBV10-3	once	.	CAIRTDTYEQYF	TGTGCCATCAGGACGGACACGTACGAGCAGTACTTC
TRBJ2-1	TRBV5-1	.	.	CASSKHGGGFNEQFF	TGCGCCAGCAGCAAACATGGGGGGGGCTTCAATGAGCAGTTCTTC
TRBJ1-1	TRBV29-1	few	.	CSAPSMQDTEAFF	TGCAGCGCCCCGTCTATGCAGGACACTGAAGCTTTCTTT
TRBJ2-2	TRBV21-1	.	.	CASSRGQEVSSGELFF	TGTGCCAGCAGCAGAGGACAGGAAGTAAGTTCCGGGGAGCTGTTTTTT
TRBJ2-6	TRBV7-9	many	TRBD2	CASSVSGPLGANVLTF	TGTGCCAGCAGCGTTAGCGGGCCCCTTGGGGCCAACGTCCTGACTTTC
TRBJ1-2	TRBV7-6	.	TRBD1	CASSLYRGNYGYTF	TGTGCCAGCAGCTTATACAGGGGGAACTATGGCTACACCTTC
TRBJ2-3	TRBV6-4	few	TRBD2	CASSDSTSGNTDTQYF	TGTGCCAGCAGTGACTCTACTAGCGGGAACACAGATACGCAGTATTTT
TRBJ2-2	TRBV11-2	few	.	CASSFVGMELFF	TGTGCCAGCAGCTTCGTCGGGATGGAGCTGTTTTTT
TRBJ2-2	TRBV15	.	.	CATSRQGLATGELFF	TGTGCCACCAGCAGACAGGGGTTGGCCACCGGGGAGCTGTTTTTT
TRBJ2-1	TRBV5-4	.	TRBD1	CASSPGGIYNEQFF	TGTGCCAGCAGCCCAGGGGGCATCTACAATGAGCAGTTCTTC
TRBJ2-7	TRBV28	few	TRBD2	CASSSPSGSEQYF	TGTGCCAGCAGTTCTCCTAGCGGGAGCGAGCAGTACTTC
TRBJ1-1	TRBV2	.	.	CASRKTGHFSEAFF	TGTGCCAGCAGGAAAACGGGACACTTCTCTGAAGCTTTCTTT
TRBJ1-1	TRBV30	few	.	CAWSQMNTEAFF	TGTGCCTGGAGCCAGATGAACACTGAAGCTTTCTTT
TRBJ1-4	TRBV5-8	.	.	CASSSGTVAEKLFF	TGTGCCAGCAGCTCAGGAACGGTCGCTGAAAAACTGTTTTTT
TRBJ2-3	TRBV5-1	.	TRBD1	CASSFGTGTDTQYF	TGCGCCAGCAGCTTCGGGACAGGGACAGATACGCAGTATTTT
TRBJ1-2	TRBV2	.	.	CASSEGLGGGYTF	TGTGCCAGCAGTGAAGGGTTGGGGGGGGGCTACACCTTC
TRBJ1-4	TRBV5-1	.	TRBD1	CASSTGQRNEKLFF	TGCGCCAGCAGCACGGGACAGCGTAATGAAAAACTGTTTTTT
TRBJ2-7	TRBV18	.	TRBD2	CASSPLGGILAEQYF	TGTGCCAGCTCACCACTGGGAGGGATCTTAGCCGAGCAGTACTTC